Listed here are 2 T cell receptor beta chains from one sample, sequenced in a study of patients and donors after allogeneic stem cell transplantation. TCRdb independently ran MiXCR on the RT-PCR reads; one entry per CDR3 protein. The sample has about 200,000 distinct CDR3 sequences; around 41% are singletons. Sequencing input: blood, either unsorted or a sorted T cell fraction (not recorded which). The receptors were sampled from a human donor who was either an allogeneic HSCT recipient or a stem cell or donor lymphocyte infusion donor (not recorded which). It is not recorded whose cells these are; they may come from a transplant donor.

In its sample, this clonotype was seen a few times. This sequence joins TRBV6-5 and TRBJ1-1, with 8 bases that match TRBD1. Germline trimming cut 6 bases from V and 6 bases from J; bases unmatched to any gene: 6. Germline V lookup: CDR1 MNHEY, CDR2 SVGAGI. This CDR3 spans 13 amino acids. As DNA, the CDR3 is TGTGCCAGCAGACATGCACAGGGGGCTGAAGCTTTCTTT. This sequence encodes CASRHAQGAEAFF.

The sample holds a few counts of this clonotype. V and J are TRBV6-5 and TRBJ1-2; TRBD1 is a possible D gene (5 bases). The length of the CDR3 is 14 residues. Trimming shortened V by 0 bases and J by 8 bases, and 13 bases separated the two germline ends. Germline V lookup: CDR1 MNHEY, CDR2 SVGAGI. The CDR3 sequence is CASSYSSGLGGYTF. The CDR3 DNA follows: TGTGCCAGCAGTTACTCATCAGGGCTCGGAGGCTACACCTTC.